This passage covers 12 T cell receptor beta chains from one sample sequenced in a study of PD-L1 blockade in urothelial cancer. Libraries were prepared by immunoSEQ multiplex PCR; TCRdb keeps only in-frame clonotypes and omits some of them. In the table there are tens of thousands of clones, 84% of which are singletons. Time point denoted: pretreatment peripheral blood. Source: PBMCs, taken around atezolizumab (anti-PD-L1) treatment. These TCRs come from a man in his fifties or sixties with urothelial cancer.

V and J are TRBV19 and TRBJ2-7; 7 nucleotides match TRBD1. J lost 2 bases, V lost 5 bases, and 9 bases had no gene match. The CDR3 loop spans 15 amino acids. Germline V gives CDR1 LNHDA, CDR2 SQIVND (reference sequence). CDR3 sequence reads: CASSGPGQAAYEQYF. Written as DNA, the CDR3 is TGTGCCAGTAGTGGACCTGGACAGGCTGCCTACGAGCAGTACTTC.

The chain uses TRBV9 and TRBJ2-7; the match to TRBD1 covers 7 bases. Trimming took 4 bases from V and 6 from J; bases not matched to a gene: 10. Germline V gives CDR1 SGDLS, CDR2 YYNGEE. The CDR3 totals 14 residues. This CDR3 is CASSPTGVVGEQYF. The CDR3, as DNA: TGTGCCAGCAGCCCCACAGGGGTTGTAGGCGAGCAGTACTTC.

The V gene is TRBV2, the J gene TRBJ1-2; 7 nucleotides agree with TRBD1. Germline loops: CDR1 SNHLY, CDR2 FYNNEI. Germline trimming cut 7 bases from V and 5 bases from J; bases unmatched to any gene: 7. The CDR3 is made up of 13 amino acids. CDR3: CASKSDRSYGYTF. CDR3 DNA sequence: TGTGCCAGCAAATCGGACAGGTCTTATGGCTACACCTTC.

This clone was counted only a few times. The rearrangement uses TRBV6-5 and TRBJ1-2, with 9 bases aligning to TRBD1. This CDR3 is 12 amino acids long. The germline V gene encodes CDR1 MNHEY and CDR2 SVGAGI. V dropped 6 bases and J dropped 12; count of bases not matched to a gene: 8. CDR3 amino acids: CASRTGGVTDTF. The CDR3 nucleotides read TGTGCCAGCAGAACAGGGGGCGTCACAGACACCTTC.

The chain couples TRBV2 to TRBJ2-5, with TRBD2 identical over 7 bases. The junction had 4 bases not matched to a gene; V was cut back by 0 bases and J by 0 bases. Per germline, CDR1 SNHLY and CDR2 FYNNEI. This CDR3 has 16 residues. The CDR3 reads CASSEAERGNQETQYF. The DNA for the CDR3 is TGTGCCAGCAGTGAAGCTGAGCGGGGAAACCAAGAGACCCAGTACTTC.

The rearrangement uses TRBV27 and TRBJ2-7; 7 bases are a match to TRBD1. Germline-derived CDR1 and CDR2 are MNHEY and SMNVEV (reference sequence). V dropped 4 bases and J dropped 6; count of bases not matched to a gene: 9. This CDR3 spans 14 amino acids. CDR3 loop: CASSSGTDAGEQYF. CDR3 DNA: TGTGCCAGCAGTTCCGGGACAGACGCCGGCGAGCAGTACTTC.

The chain carries TRBV18 and TRBJ1-1, with 7 bases identical to TRBD1. The J segment lost 5 bases and the V segment lost 6 bases, leaving 6 bases of the junction unmatched. The CDR3 has 13 amino acids. The V gene's germline CDR1 is KGHSH and CDR2 LQKENI. CDR3 sequence: CASSRNRGTEAFF. The CDR3 nucleotides are TGTGCCAGCTCTCGGAACAGGGGTACTGAAGCTTTCTTT.

This clone was recorded once. The chain uses TRBV30 and TRBJ1-5; TRBD1 might be the D (5 bases). Trimming removed 0 bases at V and 1 base at J, with 10 bases between. Germline CDR1 reads GTSNPN; CDR2 reads SVGIG (reference sequence). This CDR3 has 15 amino acids. In DNA form, the CDR3 reads TGTGCCTGGAGTGTGGGTGGGGCGAGCAATCAGCCCCAGCATTTT. Amino acid sequence: CAWSVGGASNQPQHF.

This chain uses TRBV7-9 with TRBJ2-6, with 7 bases that match TRBD1. The CDR3 is made up of 17 amino acids. Trimming removed 5 bases from V and 3 bases from J; junction bases left unmatched: 10. Per germline, CDR1 SEHNR and CDR2 FQNEAQ (reference sequence). The CDR3 DNA sequence: TGTGCCAGCAGCCCTGGAAGGGGGCTCAGTGGGGCCAACGTCCTGACTTTC. This gives the protein CASSPGRGLSGANVLTF.

The V and J genes are TRBV6-5 and TRBJ2-7, with D possibly being TRBD2 (6 bases). CDR1 MNHEY and CDR2 SVGAGI come from the germline V gene. The CDR3 extends over 14 amino acids. Trimming took off 2 bases at V and 3 bases at J, with 11 bases between the two ends. The CDR3 region has the DNA TGTGCCAGCAGTTACCAAGCGGGTGACTACGAGCAGTACTTC. Amino acid sequence: CASSYQAGDYEQYF.

V and J are TRBV19 and TRBJ2-2; D is possibly TRBD1 (5 bases). CDR1 and CDR2 (germline): LNHDA, SQIVND (reference sequence). The length of the CDR3 is 14 residues. Trimming took off 5 bases at V and 7 bases at J, with 14 bases between the two ends. CDR3 in amino acids: CASSSRARIGELFF. CDR3 nucleotide sequence: TGTGCCAGTAGTTCCAGGGCGCGTATCGGGGAGCTGTTTTTT. The full variable domain, with the rest looked up from reference TRBV19 and TRBJ2-2, is DGGITQSPKYLFRKEGQNVTLSCEQNLNHDAMYWYRQDPGQGLRLIYYSQIVNDFQKGDIAEGYSVSREKKESFPLTVTSAQKNPTAFYLCASSSRARIGELFFGEGSRLTVL.

J is TRBJ2-3 and V is TRBV7-2; 8 bases align to TRBD2. The CDR3 is made up of 16 amino acids. Per germline, CDR1 SGHTA and CDR2 FQGNSA. The junction had 4 bases not matched to a gene; V was cut back by 0 bases and J by 2 bases. The CDR3 loop reads CASSLALAVLTDTQYF. CDR3 sequence (DNA): TGTGCCAGCAGCTTAGCACTAGCGGTACTCACAGATACGCAGTATTTT.